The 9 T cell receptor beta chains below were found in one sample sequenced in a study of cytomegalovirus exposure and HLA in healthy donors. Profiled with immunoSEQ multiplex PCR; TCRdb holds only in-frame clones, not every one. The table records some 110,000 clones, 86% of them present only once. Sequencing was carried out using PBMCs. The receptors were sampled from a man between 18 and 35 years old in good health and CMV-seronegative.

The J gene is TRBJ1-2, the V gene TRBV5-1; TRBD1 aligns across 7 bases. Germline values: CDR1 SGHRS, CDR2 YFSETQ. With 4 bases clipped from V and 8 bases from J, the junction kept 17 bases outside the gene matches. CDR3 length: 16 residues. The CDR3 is CASSRGPGTAGDGYTF. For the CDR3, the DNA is TGCGCCAGCAGCCGAGGACCCGGGACAGCTGGGGACGGCTACACCTTC.

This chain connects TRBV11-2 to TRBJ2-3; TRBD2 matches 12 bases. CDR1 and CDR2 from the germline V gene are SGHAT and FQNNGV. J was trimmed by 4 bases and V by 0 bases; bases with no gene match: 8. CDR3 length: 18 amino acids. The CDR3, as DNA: TGTGCCAGCAGCTTAGATCCACTAGCGGGGGGTTGGTCAGATACGCAGTATTTT. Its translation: CASSLDPLAGGWSDTQYF. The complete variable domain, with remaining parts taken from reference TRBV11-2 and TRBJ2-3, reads EAGVAQSPRYKIIEKRQSVAFWCNPISGHATLYWYQQILGQGPKLLIQFQNNGVVDDSQLPKDRFSAERLKGVDSTLKIQPAKLEDSAVYLCASSLDPLAGGWSDTQYFGPGTRLTVL.

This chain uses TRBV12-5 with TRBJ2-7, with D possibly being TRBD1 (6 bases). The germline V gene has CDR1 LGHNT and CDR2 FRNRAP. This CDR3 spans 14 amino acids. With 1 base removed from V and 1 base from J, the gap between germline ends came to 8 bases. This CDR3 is CASGLDRVSYEQYF. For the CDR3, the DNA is TGTGCTAGTGGTTTGGACAGGGTTTCCTACGAGCAGTACTTC.

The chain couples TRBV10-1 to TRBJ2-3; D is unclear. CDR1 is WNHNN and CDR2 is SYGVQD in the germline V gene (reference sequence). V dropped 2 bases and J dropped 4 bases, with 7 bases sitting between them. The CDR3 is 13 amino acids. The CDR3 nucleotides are TGCGCCAGCAGTGAGGGGCCCGCAGATACGCAGTATTTT. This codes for CASSEGPADTQYF.

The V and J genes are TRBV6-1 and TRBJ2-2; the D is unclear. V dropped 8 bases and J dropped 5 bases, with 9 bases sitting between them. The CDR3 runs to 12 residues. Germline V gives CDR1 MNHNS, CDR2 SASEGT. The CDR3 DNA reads TGTGCCAGCGATGTCGGGACCGGGGAGCTGTTTTTT. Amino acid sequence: CASDVGTGELFF.

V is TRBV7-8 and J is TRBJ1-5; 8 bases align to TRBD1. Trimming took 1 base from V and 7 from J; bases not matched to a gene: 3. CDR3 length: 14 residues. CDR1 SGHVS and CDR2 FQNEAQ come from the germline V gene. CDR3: CASSLDRGGQPQHF. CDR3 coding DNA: TGTGCCAGCAGCTTAGACAGGGGGGGGCAGCCCCAGCATTTT.

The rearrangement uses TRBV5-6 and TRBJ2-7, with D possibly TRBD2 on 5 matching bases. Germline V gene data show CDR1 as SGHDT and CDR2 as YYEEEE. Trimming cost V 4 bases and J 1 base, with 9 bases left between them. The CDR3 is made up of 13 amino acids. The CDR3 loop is CASSPGNSYEQYF. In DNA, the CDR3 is TGTGCCAGCAGCCCCGGGAATTCCTACGAGCAGTACTTC.

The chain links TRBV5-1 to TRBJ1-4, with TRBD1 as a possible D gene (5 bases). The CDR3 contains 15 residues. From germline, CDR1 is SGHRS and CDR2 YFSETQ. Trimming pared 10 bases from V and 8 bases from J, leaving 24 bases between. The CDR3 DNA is TGCGCCTGCACTCCCGGGACTGGGCGAGGAGAAAAACTGTTTTTT. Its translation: CACTPGTGRGEKLFF.

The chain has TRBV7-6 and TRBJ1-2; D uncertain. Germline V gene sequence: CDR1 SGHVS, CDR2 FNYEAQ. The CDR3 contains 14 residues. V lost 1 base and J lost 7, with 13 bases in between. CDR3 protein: CASSLGGPEGGYTF. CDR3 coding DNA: TGTGCCAGCAGCTTAGGTGGGCCTGAGGGTGGCTACACCTTC.